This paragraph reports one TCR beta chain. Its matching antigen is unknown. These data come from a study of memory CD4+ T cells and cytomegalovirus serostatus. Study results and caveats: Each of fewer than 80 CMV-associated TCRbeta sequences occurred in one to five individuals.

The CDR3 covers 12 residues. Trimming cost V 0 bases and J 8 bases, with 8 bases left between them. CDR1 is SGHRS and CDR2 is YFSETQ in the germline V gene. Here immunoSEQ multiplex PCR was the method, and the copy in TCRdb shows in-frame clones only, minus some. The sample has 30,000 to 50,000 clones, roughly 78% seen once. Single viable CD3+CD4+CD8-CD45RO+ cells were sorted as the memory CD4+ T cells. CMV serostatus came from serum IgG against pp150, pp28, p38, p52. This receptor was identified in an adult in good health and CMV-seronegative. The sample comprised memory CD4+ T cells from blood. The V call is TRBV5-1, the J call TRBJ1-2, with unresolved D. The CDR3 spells CASSLAGRGYTF. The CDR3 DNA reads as TGCGCCAGCAGCTTGGCAGGTCGGGGCTACACCTTC.